This T cell receptor (beta chain) came from a study of blood T cell repertoires in COVID-19. Sequencing was performed with immunoSEQ multiplex PCR; in TCRdb, only in-frame clones are kept and a portion is missing. The sample consists of around 180,000 clones, approximately 81% of them appearing once. This receptor was identified in an elderly woman with active or convalescent COVID-19. Source material: peripheral blood.

The CDR3 bases are TGTGCCAGCAGTTACGGACAGGTAGAAGCTTTCTTT. This translates into CASSYGQVEAFF. V gene TRBV6-6 combines with J gene TRBJ1-1, with 7 nucleotides matching TRBD1. CDR1 and CDR2 (germline): MNHNY, SVGAGI (reference sequence). The trim removed 2 bases at V and 8 bases at J, leaving 2 bases unmatched. CDR3 length: 12 residues.